The 31 T cell receptor beta chains below come from one sample, sequenced in a study of beta chain features in type 1 diabetes. Study-level findings and limits: Shorter TCRB CDR3s, moderately but significantly so, marked every one of the four CD4+ subsets in Type 1 diabetes patients.

Reverse transcription of all isolated RNA meant that expressed TCRB transcripts were sequenced. The method was immunoSEQ multiplex PCR; TCRdb's version includes in-frame clones alone and lacks a portion of them. The sample shows 250,000 to 350,000 clones, 14% to 15% of them seen only once. Their target antigens are unknown. Sequencing was performed on naive CD4+ T cells from blood. All receptors derive from a man aged 18 to 29 with type 1 diabetes.

The V gene is TRBV10-3, the J gene TRBJ1-5; 8 bases fit TRBD1. This CDR3 contains 14 residues. The germline V gene has CDR1 ENHRY and CDR2 SYGVKD. Trimming at V came to 6 bases and at J to 7 bases, leaving 8 bases not matched to a gene. The CDR3 region has the DNA TGTGCCATCAGGTCGGACAGGGACGGGCAGCCCCAGCATTTT. Protein product: CAIRSDRDGQPQHF.

This clone was detected only a few times. The chain has TRBV28 and TRBJ2-7; 10 nucleotides match TRBD2. This CDR3 comprises 13 residues. With V trimmed by 4 bases and J by 6 bases, 3 bases remained unmatched. Germline V gives CDR1 MDHEN, CDR2 SYDVKM. DNA of the CDR3: TGTGCCAGCAGTTACCTAGCGGGGGCCGAGCAGTACTTC. It encodes CASSYLAGAEQYF.

This clone was recorded a few times. This chain links TRBV18 with TRBJ2-5; D perhaps matches TRBD1 (5 bases). CDR1 and CDR2 (germline): KGHSH, LQKENI. Trimming cost V 2 bases and J 5 bases, with 18 bases left between them. This CDR3 spans 16 amino acids. The CDR3 protein is CASSPWGGPPAETQYF. The CDR3 DNA is TGTGCCAGCTCACCATGGGGCGGCCCCCCGGCGGAGACCCAGTACTTC.

The chain recombines TRBV18 with TRBJ2-1; weak D call: TRBD2 (5 bases). The CDR3 loop spans 15 amino acids. Germline V gene lookup returns CDR1 KGHSH and CDR2 LQKENI. V lost 3 bases and J lost 4, with 13 bases in between. CDR3 region: CASSPGLEGYNEQFF. In nucleotides, the CDR3 is TGTGCCAGCTCACCCGGACTTGAGGGATACAATGAGCAGTTCTTC.

This clone was picked up a small number of times. The V and J genes are TRBV9 and TRBJ1-6, with 8 bases matching TRBD1. Germline V gene sequence: CDR1 SGDLS, CDR2 YYNGEE. V shed 3 bases and J 7 bases; nucleotides not matched to a gene: 6. This CDR3 has 15 amino acids. The DNA for the CDR3 is TGTGCCAGCAGCGCAGGACAGGGACGAAATTCACCCCTCCACTTT. It encodes CASSAGQGRNSPLHF.

This clone was picked up a small number of times. This sequence joins TRBV29-1 and TRBJ2-1; TRBD1 aligns across 7 bases. The CDR3 totals 13 residues. With 7 bases clipped from V and 4 bases from J, the junction kept 7 bases outside the gene matches. Germline V gene data show CDR1 as SQVTM and CDR2 as ANQGSEA. The CDR3 DNA follows: TGCAGCGCCTCCGGGACAGCTTACAATGAGCAGTTCTTC. Protein product: CSASGTAYNEQFF.

The chain is built from TRBV7-6 and TRBJ1-1, with 7 bases identical to TRBD1. CDR1 and CDR2 from the germline V gene are SGHVS and FNYEAQ. J was trimmed by 4 bases and V by 5 bases; bases with no gene match: 4. The CDR3 runs to 13 residues. In nucleotides, the CDR3 is TGTGCCAGCAGCCGACAGGGCCTCACTGAAGCTTTCTTT. It encodes CASSRQGLTEAFF.

The CDR3 DNA reads as TGTGCCTGGAGTCCGGGACAGGGGTATTCACCCCTCCACTTT. Protein product: CAWSPGQGYSPLHF. The rearrangement links TRBV30 to TRBJ1-6, with TRBD1 matching over 10 bases. CDR3 length equals 14 residues. V gave up 2 bases and J gave up 8 bases; unmatched junction bases: 3. Per the germline V gene, CDR1 is GTSNPN and CDR2 is SVGIG (reference sequence).

This clone was recorded a few times. V is TRBV2 and J is TRBJ1-1, with D perhaps TRBD1 (5 bases). CDR1 and CDR2 (germline): SNHLY, FYNNEI. The CDR3 has 13 residues. Deletions cut 7 bases from V and 1 base from J, with 10 bases between. The CDR3 protein is CASTNRWNTEAFF. CDR3 bases: TGTGCCAGCACCAACAGGTGGAACACTGAAGCTTTCTTT. Drawing the rest from reference TRBV2 and TRBJ1-1, the complete variable domain is EPEVTQTPSHQVTQMGQEVILRCVPISNHLYFYWYRQILGQKVEFLVSFYNNEISEKSEIFDDQFSVERPDGSNFTLKIRSTKLEDSAMYFCASTNRWNTEAFFGQGTRLTVV.

This clone has a handful of counts. The chain recombines TRBV7-6 with TRBJ2-1; TRBD1 agrees at 7 bases. The V gene's germline CDR1 is SGHVS and CDR2 FNYEAQ. V shed 4 bases and J 6 bases; nucleotides not matched to a gene: 6. This CDR3 is built from 14 residues. The CDR3 sequence is CASSSRTGPNEQFF. The CDR3 region has the DNA TGTGCCAGCAGCTCACGGACAGGTCCCAATGAGCAGTTCTTC.

DNA for the CDR3: TGTGCCATCAGTGTTCTCCTCACAGATACGCAGTATTTT. Translation: CAISVLLTDTQYF. The chain couples TRBV10-3 to TRBJ2-3; D unresolved. This CDR3 spans 13 amino acids. Trimming stripped 4 bases from V and 2 bases from J, with 7 bases between. The V gene's germline CDR1 is ENHRY and CDR2 SYGVKD.

There are a few counts of this clone. Other nucleotide sequences in the sample specify the same CDR3. This chain uses TRBV11-2 with TRBJ2-6; a possible D gene is TRBD1 (6 bases). The CDR3 length is 15 residues. Germline-derived CDR1 and CDR2 are SGHAT and FQNNGV. V lost 5 bases and J lost 1, with 9 bases in between. The CDR3 nucleotides read TGTGCCAGCAGCCTACAGGGATCTGGGGCCAACGTCCTGACTTTC. Its protein is CASSLQGSGANVLTF.

This clone has only a few counts. V usage is TRBV18 and J usage is TRBJ1-1; TRBD1 matches 9 bases. Germline lookup yields CDR1 KGHSH and CDR2 LQKENI. V lost 5 bases and J lost 1; bases outside the gene matches: 5. The CDR3 has 15 residues. CDR3 in DNA: TGTGCCAGCTCAGAACAGGGGGCGGAGAACACTGAAGCTTTCTTT. Its translation is CASSEQGAENTEAFF.

A few counts support this clone. This sequence joins TRBV9 and TRBJ2-2, with TRBD1 matching 9 bases. J was trimmed by 7 bases and V by 8 bases; bases with no gene match: 12. The CDR3 covers 15 residues. Germline lookup yields CDR1 SGDLS and CDR2 YYNGEE. This CDR3 is CASTTPGQGSGELFF. As DNA, the CDR3 is TGTGCCAGTACCACTCCGGGACAGGGAAGCGGGGAGCTGTTTTTT.

J is TRBJ2-1 and V is TRBV7-9, with D possibly TRBD2 on 5 matching bases. CDR1 is SEHNR and CDR2 is FQNEAQ in the germline V gene (reference sequence). V dropped 2 bases and J dropped 0 bases, with 11 bases sitting between them. The CDR3 totals 16 residues. The CDR3 region has the DNA TGTGCCAGCAGCTTACTATTGGGGAGCTCCTACAATGAGCAGTTCTTC. Amino acid sequence: CASSLLLGSSYNEQFF.

This clone came up a few times. CDR3 protein: CASSQHLGLAGPYEQYF. The CDR3 region has the DNA TGCGCCAGCAGCCAACACCTCGGACTAGCGGGGCCCTACGAGCAGTACTTC. This chain links TRBV4-1 with TRBJ2-7; 12 bases are a match to TRBD2. The CDR3 totals 17 residues. CDR1 is MGHRA and CDR2 is YSYEKL in the germline V gene. Trimming at V came to 2 bases and at J to 2 bases, leaving 7 bases not matched to a gene.

The genes are TRBV27 and TRBJ2-3; 8 nucleotides line up with TRBD2. The CDR3 runs 16 residues. V lost 6 bases and J lost 5; bases outside the gene matches: 13. The germline CDR1 and CDR2 sequences are MNHEY and SMNVEV (reference sequence). The CDR3: CASSPRGGGTRDTQYF. CDR3 nucleotide sequence: TGTGCCAGCAGCCCTCGGGGCGGGGGGACGAGAGATACGCAGTATTTT.

The chain links TRBV5-6 to TRBJ1-2; TRBD1 aligns across 10 bases. CDR1 SGHDT and CDR2 YYEEEE come from the germline V gene. The CDR3 contains 14 residues. J lost 6 bases, V lost 5 bases, and 7 bases had no gene match. Here the CDR3 DNA reads TGTGCCAGCAGAGACGAGGGGACAGGGGATGGCTACACCTTC. Amino acids: CASRDEGTGDGYTF.

This clone has just a few counts. The chain joins TRBV6-5 to TRBJ1-4; D remains ambiguous. V was shortened by 0 bases and J by 13 bases, with 18 bases between the two germline ends. CDR3 length: 15 residues. Germline CDR1 MNHEY, CDR2 SVGAGI. In DNA, the CDR3 is TGTGCCAGCAGTTACTCCCCCCCCCGGGGTCAAGGACTGTTTTTT. This translates into CASSYSPPRGQGLFF.

This clone appeared a few times. The rearrangement joins TRBV5-1 to TRBJ2-7, with 9 bases fitting TRBD1. The CDR3 is 13 residues long. The V gene end was trimmed by 4 bases and the J gene end by 6 bases; junction bases not matched to a gene: 5. CDR1 is SGHRS, CDR2 YFSETQ, per germline. CDR3 sequence: CASSAGTGTEQYF. As DNA, the CDR3 is TGCGCCAGCAGCGCCGGGACAGGGACCGAGCAGTACTTC. Full variable domain (outside the CDR3, taken from reference TRBV5-1 and TRBJ2-7): KAGVTQTPRYLIKTRGQQVTLSCSPISGHRSVSWYQQTPGQGLQFLFEYFSETQRNKGNFPGRFSGRQFSNSRSEMNVSTLELGDSALYLCASSAGTGTEQYFGPGTRLTVT.

The chain employs TRBV30 and TRBJ2-7; TRBD2 might be the D (6 bases). V was shortened by 2 bases and J by 6 bases, with 11 bases between the two germline ends. This CDR3 region has 12 residues. Germline lookup yields CDR1 GTSNPN and CDR2 SVGIG (reference sequence). The CDR3 reads CAWSSGTFEQYF. The CDR3 region has the DNA TGTGCCTGGAGTTCGGGGACTTTCGAGCAGTACTTC.

The V gene is TRBV5-1, the J gene TRBJ1-5, with D maybe TRBD1 (6 bases). This CDR3 is 13 amino acids long. Trimming cost V 0 bases and J 7 bases, with 8 bases left between them. CDR1 SGHRS and CDR2 YFSETQ come from the germline V gene. The CDR3 DNA is TGCGCCAGCAGCTTGGATGGGGGCCAGCCCCAGCATTTT. Translated, it gives CASSLDGGQPQHF.

This clone was seen only a few times. Mismatch with germline at one junction end may stem from a read error. This chain joins TRBV30 and TRBJ2-7, with 8 bases identical to TRBD1. The germline V gene encodes CDR1 GTSNPN and CDR2 SVGIG (reference sequence). This CDR3 region has 12 residues. The DNA for the CDR3 is TGTGCCTGGAGTGTTGTTGAGGGGACAGGCCACTTC. Translated, it gives CAWSVVEGTGHF. Full variable domain (missing parts from reference TRBV30 and TRBJ2-7): SQTIHQWPATLVQPVGSPLSLECTVEGTSNPNLYWYRQAAGRGLQLLFYSVGIGQISSEVPQNLSASRPQDRQFILSSKKLLLSDSGFYLCAWSVVEGTGHFGPGTRLTVT.

This clone turned up a few times. J is TRBJ2-7 and V is TRBV28, with 7 bases lining up with TRBD2. The germline CDR1 and CDR2 sequences are MDHEN and SYDVKM. The CDR3 runs 15 residues. V was clipped by 8 bases and J by 3 bases; unmatched bases: 13. In DNA form, the CDR3 reads TGTGCCAGCTCTCAGCTGGTGGGGACTAACTACGAGCAGTACTTC. Its translation: CASSQLVGTNYEQYF.

This clone was detected only a few times. V gene TRBV7-9 combines with J gene TRBJ2-1; 7 bases are a match to TRBD1. The CDR3 loop spans 13 amino acids. Per the germline V gene, CDR1 is SEHNR and CDR2 is FQNEAQ (reference sequence). V lost 5 bases and J lost 8; bases outside the gene matches: 6. DNA of the CDR3: TGTGCCAGCAGCCTCGGAGACAGGGATGAGCAGTTCTTC. Residues: CASSLGDRDEQFF.

This chain uses TRBV5-1 with TRBJ2-4, with 9 bases identical to TRBD1. The CDR3 is made up of 17 amino acids. V was pared by 2 bases and J by 0 bases, with 6 bases of the junction left unmatched. CDR1 and CDR2 (germline): SGHRS, YFSETQ. CDR3 bases: TGCGCCAGCAGCTTAATCCCGGGACAGGGAGCCAAAAACATTCAGTACTTC. Its translation: CASSLIPGQGAKNIQYF.

The V and J genes are TRBV19 and TRBJ1-5; D gene ambiguous. The CDR3 has 16 residues. Between the trimmed V and J ends, which lost 9 bases and 2 bases, there was a span of 20 bases. From germline, CDR1 is LNHDA and CDR2 SQIVND (reference sequence). CDR3 coding DNA: TGTGCCAGCCCTGAGATAGCCCAGGAGGGCAATCAGCCCCAGCATTTT. Translating gives CASPEIAQEGNQPQHF.

Written as DNA, the CDR3 is TGTGCCAGCAGTTTACGGCGGGAGGGCAGGAATACGCAGTATTTT. It specifies CASSLRREGRNTQYF. The chain uses TRBV27 and TRBJ2-3, with 9 bases that match TRBD2. CDR1 is MNHEY and CDR2 is SMNVEV in the germline V gene (reference sequence). CDR3 length equals 15 residues. V lost 2 bases and J lost 7; bases outside the gene matches: 7.

This clone showed up just a few times. This chain links TRBV4-2 with TRBJ2-2, with D tentatively TRBD2 (6 bases). CDR3 size: 13 residues. CDR1 is LGHNA and CDR2 is YNFKEQ in the germline V gene. With 7 bases removed from V and 5 bases from J, the gap between germline ends came to 11 bases. For the CDR3, the DNA is TGTGCCAGCAAAAGAGCGGGTACCGGGGAGCTGTTTTTT. It translates to CASKRAGTGELFF.

This clone was seen more than once but under ten times. The chain has TRBV27 and TRBJ1-2; 7 bases agree with TRBD1. The germline V gene encodes CDR1 MNHEY and CDR2 SMNVEV (reference sequence). The CDR3 covers 14 residues. V lost 4 bases to trimming and J lost 8 bases; unmatched junction nucleotides: 10. CDR3 nucleotide sequence: TGTGCCAGCAGTTCCCAAACGACAGGGAAGGGCTACACCTTC. Encoded protein: CASSSQTTGKGYTF.

V is TRBV7-2 and J is TRBJ2-4; 9 bases fit TRBD1. Germline CDR1 reads SGHTA; CDR2 reads FQGNSA. The CDR3 is made up of 14 amino acids. Trimming removed 5 bases from V and 8 bases from J; junction bases left unmatched: 7. CDR3 in amino acids: CASSRDRAVHIQYF. The DNA of the CDR3 is TGTGCCAGCAGCAGGGACAGGGCTGTACACATTCAGTACTTC.